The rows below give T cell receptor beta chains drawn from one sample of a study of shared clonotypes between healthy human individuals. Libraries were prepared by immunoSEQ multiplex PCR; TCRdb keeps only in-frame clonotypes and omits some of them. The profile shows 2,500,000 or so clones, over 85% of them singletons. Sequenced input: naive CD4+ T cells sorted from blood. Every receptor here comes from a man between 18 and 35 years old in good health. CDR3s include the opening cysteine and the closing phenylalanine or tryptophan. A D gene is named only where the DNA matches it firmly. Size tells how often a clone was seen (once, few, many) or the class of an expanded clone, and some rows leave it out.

CASSSAPGQGAGELFF,TGTGCCAGCAGCTCGGCCCCGGGACAGGGGGCCGGGGAGCTGTTTTTT,TRBD1,TRBV7-2,.,TRBJ2-2
CASSPTSGVATQYF,TGTGCCAGCAGCCCGACTAGCGGGGTTGCGACCCAGTACTTC,TRBD2,TRBV7-9,.,TRBJ2-5
CASSLAGGTGAEQYF,TGCGCCAGCAGCTTGGCGGGCGGGACAGGGGCCGAGCAGTACTTC,TRBD1,TRBV5-1,.,TRBJ2-7
CASSPGTSYGEQYF,TGTGCCAGCAGCCCCGGGACTAGCTATGGCGAGCAGTACTTC,TRBD2,TRBV11-3,.,TRBJ2-7
CASLRAATNEKLFF,TGTGCCTCACTACGCGCAGCAACTAATGAAAAACTGTTTTTT,.,TRBV30,few,TRBJ1-4
CASSRTPLSYEQYF,TGTGCCAGCAGTAGGACCCCTTTGTCCTACGAGCAGTACTTC,.,TRBV6-5,.,TRBJ2-7
CASSERLAGFHYEQYF,TGTGCCAGCAGTGAAAGACTAGCGGGATTCCACTACGAGCAGTACTTC,TRBD2,TRBV6-1,.,TRBJ2-7
CASSPREGEQYF,TGTGCCAGCTCACCCCGGGAGGGCGAGCAGTACTTC,TRBD2,TRBV18,.,TRBJ2-7
CASSIGGVRYEQYF,TGTGCCAGTAGTATCGGTGGGGTTCGCTACGAGCAGTACTTC,.,TRBV19,.,TRBJ2-7
CASSSIGGGHTDTQYF,TGTGCCAGCAGCTCCATCGGGGGAGGGCACACAGATACGCAGTATTTT,TRBD2,TRBV5-6,.,TRBJ2-3
CASSWDTEAFF,TGTGCCAGCAGTTGGGACACTGAAGCTTTCTTT,.,TRBV6-1,few,TRBJ1-1
CASSQDGQARLIEGYTF,TGCGCCAGCAGCCAAGACGGACAGGCCCGCCTTATCGAGGGCTACACCTTC,TRBD1,TRBV4-3,.,TRBJ1-2
CASSLPPQVRGLHF,TGTGCCAGCAGCTTACCCCCCCAGGTTAGGGGCCTCCACTTT,.,TRBV7-2,.,TRBJ1-6
CASSLSGRNTDTQYF,TGTGCCAGCAGCTTGTCTGGGAGAAACACAGATACGCAGTATTTT,.,TRBV11-2,.,TRBJ2-3
CASSPTKTPLGSDTQYF,TGTGCCAGCTCCCCGACGAAGACACCTCTTGGCTCAGATACGCAGTATTTT,.,TRBV18,.,TRBJ2-3
CASSSGGDLYEQYF,TGTGCCAGCAGTTCAGGGGGGGACTTATACGAGCAGTACTTC,.,TRBV27,.,TRBJ2-7
CASSPGTRSGNTIYF,TGTGCCAGCAGCCCCGGGACCCGCTCTGGAAACACCATATATTTT,.,TRBV6-6,.,TRBJ1-3
CASSPGTGGGQPQHF,TGTGCCAGCAGTCCCGGGACAGGGGGCGGTCAGCCCCAGCATTTT,TRBD1,TRBV2,.,TRBJ1-5
CASGFPTSLNTGELFF,TGTGCTAGTGGTTTCCCGACTAGCCTGAACACCGGGGAGCTGTTTTTT,TRBD2,TRBV12-5,.,TRBJ2-2
CASSPGPDQETQYF,TGCGCCAGCAGCCCGGGACCCGACCAAGAGACCCAGTACTTC,.,TRBV5-1,.,TRBJ2-5
CASSFKGLGDTQYF,TGTGCCAGCAGTTTCAAAGGCCTCGGAGATACGCAGTATTTT,.,TRBV27,.,TRBJ2-3
CASSNINTGELFF,TGTGCCAGCAGTAATATCAACACCGGGGAGCTGTTTTTT,.,TRBV2,.,TRBJ2-2
CASSRTGGGYEQYF,TGTGCCAGCAGTAGGACAGGGGGCGGTTACGAGCAGTACTTC,TRBD1,TRBV6-6,once,TRBJ2-7
CASHQGSGANVLTF,TGCGCCAGCCATCAGGGCTCTGGGGCCAACGTCCTGACTTTC,.,TRBV5-1,.,TRBJ2-6
CASSTGLLDYEQYF,TGTGCCAGCAGCACCGGACTCCTAGACTACGAGCAGTACTTC,.,TRBV7-2,.,TRBJ2-7
CASSRQVYLSTGELFF,TGTGCCAGCAGCCGGCAGGTGTACCTTAGCACCGGGGAGCTGTTTTTT,.,TRBV9,.,TRBJ2-2